A selection of T cell receptor beta chains follows, all from one sample in a study of blood T cell repertoires in COVID-19. Sequencing was performed with immunoSEQ multiplex PCR; in TCRdb, only in-frame clones are kept and a portion is missing. Here the sample spans roughly 30,000 clones, around 90% being singletons. The sequencing input was peripheral blood. Source of these receptors: a man in his sixties with COVID-19, enrolled during active disease. Each CDR3 is given with its conserved first and last residue. The order of the fields is V gene, clone size, J gene, D gene, CDR3 protein, CDR3 DNA. D genes are given only for firm matches. The size field is filled for only some rows; it gives once, few, many or a size class.

TRBV28	-	TRBJ2-1	TRBD2	CASRDLSGSVSYNEQFF	TGTGCCAGCAGGGATCTTAGCGGGAGCGTTTCCTACAATGAGCAGTTCTTC
TRBV2	few	TRBJ1-1	TRBD1	CASSQQGEMTEAFF	TGTGCCAGCAGTCAACAGGGGGAGATGACTGAAGCTTTCTTT
TRBV19	-	TRBJ1-2	-	CASSIVSRADRGYGYTF	TGTGCCAGTAGTATTGTAAGCAGGGCCGACAGAGGTTATGGCTACACCTTC
TRBV28	-	TRBJ1-5	TRBD1	CASWEAGGSNQPQHF	TGTGCCAGCTGGGAGGCAGGGGGGAGCAATCAGCCCCAGCATTTT
TRBV3-1/TRBV3-2	-	TRBJ2-6	-	CASSTTWSGANVLTF	TGTGCCAGCAGTACGACTTGGTCTGGGGCCAACGTCCTGACTTTC
TRBV6-5	-	TRBJ1-5	-	CASTLTGLGQPQHF	TGTGCCAGCACGCTCACAGGGTTGGGCCAGCCCCAGCATTTT
TRBV20-1	-	TRBJ1-1	-	CSASSPFSTGNTEAFF	TGCAGTGCTAGTTCACCGTTTTCGACAGGGAACACTGAAGCTTTCTTT
TRBV19	once	TRBJ2-1	-	CASSIEGGWGGTDEQFF	TGTGCCAGTAGTATAGAAGGAGGGTGGGGTGGTACAGATGAGCAGTTCTTC
TRBV3-1/TRBV3-2	-	TRBJ2-1	TRBD2	CASSQDLASGSNEQFF	TGTGCCAGCAGCCAAGATCTGGCTAGCGGGAGCAATGAGCAGTTCTTC
TRBV5-4	-	TRBJ2-5	-	CASSLAGDGETQYF	TGTGCCAGCAGCTTGGCAGGTGATGGGGAGACCCAGTACTTC
TRBV19	-	TRBJ2-5	-	CASSVGVTGTGETQYF	TGTGCCAGTAGTGTGGGGGTAACAGGGACCGGGGAGACCCAGTACTTC